These 5 T cell receptor beta chains came from one sample sequenced in a study of identical twins. TCRdb analysed the 5' RACE reads with MiXCR anew, one entry per CDR3 protein. Here the sample spans about 530,000 distinct CDR3 sequences, roughly 15% being singletons. The sample was also reused in another study, on yellow fever vaccine responses in identical twins.

The specimen sequenced was CD4+ T cells sorted from blood. The origin of the receptors is a woman between 18 and 29 years old in good health.

This clonotype came up a few times. The chain uses TRBV10-3 and TRBJ2-3; 9 nucleotides line up with TRBD2. CDR3 length equals 16 residues. Looked up from germline, CDR1 is ENHRY and CDR2 is SYGVKD. V was pared by 5 bases and J by 1 base, with 7 bases of the junction left unmatched. CDR3 protein: CAISRVAGAGTDTQYF. The DNA of the CDR3 is TGTGCCATCAGTCGAGTAGCGGGGGCCGGCACAGATACGCAGTATTTT.

V gene TRBV20-1 combines with J gene TRBJ2-3; D not resolved. V lost 3 bases, J lost 0 bases, and 19 bases lay in between. The CDR3 contains 17 residues. Germline V lookup: CDR1 DFQATT, CDR2 SNEGSKA (reference sequence). The DNA for the CDR3 is TGCAGTGCTAGTCTCGTGGTGGCAGGCGTCAGCACAGATACGCAGTATTTT. The encoded protein is CSASLVVAGVSTDTQYF.

The CDR3 bases are TGCAGTGCTCAGGGACTACGCTACTACGAGCAGTACGTC. Protein product: CSAQGLRYYEQYV. The chain has TRBV20-1 and TRBJ2-7, with TRBD2 matching over 7 bases. The length of the CDR3 is 13 residues. CDR1 and CDR2 (germline): DFQATT, SNEGSKA (reference sequence). Trimming cost V 5 bases and J 3 bases; bases outside gene matches: 7.

V is TRBV20-1 and J is TRBJ2-5; D call uncertain. The V and J ends lost 3 bases and 5 bases respectively, with 19 bases between them. The CDR3 is 15 amino acids. CDR1 and CDR2 (germline): DFQATT, SNEGSKA (reference sequence). The CDR3 spells CSASIDQFRSETQYF. CDR3 bases: TGCAGTGCTAGCATAGACCAGTTTAGATCGGAGACCCAGTACTTC.

The table lists this clonotype with many counts. A much more abundant neighbour one base away suggests this may be a read error. The V call is TRBV5-1, the J call TRBJ1-1; D uncertain. CDR1 is SGHRS and CDR2 is YFSETQ in the germline V gene. The CDR3 contains 13 residues. The CDR3 sequence is CASSLEENTEAFF. In DNA form, the CDR3 reads TGTGCCAGCAGTTTGGAGGAGAACACTGAAGCTTTCTTT.